This T cell receptor (beta chain) came from a study of human T cells and chemical hapten exposure. Time point: pre-sensitization, week 0. Regarding treatment: therapeutic diphenylcyclopropenone sensitization with weekly scalp DPC. This clonotype came up a few times. TCRdb fed the RACE reads into MiXCR, producing one record per CDR3 protein. The sample shows 150,000 to 200,000 distinct CDR3 sequences, roughly 30% of them seen only once. This TCR was recovered from a woman aged 30 to 39 with alopecia areata. Some clones in this sample may be carry-over from other donors' samples. The source was whole blood, collected in connection with sensitization to the hapten diphenylcyclopropenone (DPC).

In DNA, the CDR3 is TGTGCCAGCAGCTCAGGGGGTGAGAGCAATGAGCAGTTCTTC. Its protein is CASSSGGESNEQFF. The gene calls are TRBV7-9 and TRBJ2-1; 7 bases align to TRBD1. The germline V gene has CDR1 SEHNR and CDR2 FQNEAQ (reference sequence). The CDR3 loop spans 14 amino acids. V shed 4 bases, J shed 6 bases, and the junction held 6 bases outside the gene matches.